Given below is one TCR beta chain in context. The target of this receptor is not known. No per-base quality is available; no much larger clone lies one base away. The donors were healthy, HIV-negative adults who had no recently reported acute infections or vaccinations. Only Caucasian adults living in Nashville, Tennessee, USA were represented among the donors. CD4+ T cells were enriched through magnetic negative selection, after which naive cells were positively selected on CD45RA and the remaining negative fraction served as the memory subset. Blood was obtained by leukapheresis, after which PBMCs were separated by Ficoll-Histopaque density gradient centrifugation and cryopreserved in liquid nitrogen vapor phase. Analytical flow cytometry was used to check the purity and quantity of every magnetically sorted T cell population. Genomic DNA was isolated from each sorted fraction and quantified by UV absorbance on a Nanodrop 2000c.

The sample is drawn from a study of shared clonotypes between healthy human individuals (dated by TCRdb to 2020 to 2021). In the study overall: Two women and three men aged 18 to 49 years were included in the cohort. Per donor, three plates each were used for CD4 naive and CD4 memory, two for CD8 naive, and one for CD8 memory. Blood TCR repertoires of several healthy adults were deeply sequenced to estimate repertoire size and the extent of clonotype sharing between individuals. To increase sequencing depth and limit assay-specific biases, different laboratories used diverse techniques to prepare libraries and sequence TCR repertoires. Per donor, leukapheresis produced somewhere between about 0.94 and 10 billion PBMCs.

Paper-wide results and their limitations: Rarefaction of sorted-subset datasets indicated incomplete sequencing despite the large sequencing depth. Compared with non-shared clonotypes, the clonotypes found in all four sorted-subset donors had higher generation probabilities. Larger estimated clonotype richness was generally found for naive subsets than for memory subsets. Across four donors, approximately 5% of naive CD4, roughly 3.5% of naive CD8, under 2.5% of memory CD4, and about 0.4% of memory CD8 clonotypes were shared. Sampling was limited to blood, and TCR repertoires in tissue likely differ from TCR repertoires in blood. The small number of donors limited the genetic and exposure-history diversity represented. Based on pairwise subsampling, the degree of clonotype sharing among donors was expected to be affected by sequencing depth.

Germline trimming: 5 bases from V, 9 bases from J; junction bases outside gene matches: 7. From a lookup of the germline V gene, CDR1 and CDR2 are SGHRS and YFSETQ. The cysteine opens and the phenylalanine closes a CDR3 of 13 amino acids. The retained sequence is limited to the CDR3, 39 bases, with the frame set at the first base. TCR CDR3 regions were amplified from genomic DNA by multiplex PCR using the deep immunoSEQ assay. Extracted genomic DNA from each cell subset was spread evenly across all wells of several immunoSEQ 96-well plates, with each plate serving as a replicate. For sorted subsets, roughly 200 ng of genomic DNA, equivalent to around 31,000 T cell genomes, went into each replicate PCR. Purified libraries were measured with a Qubit 3.0 fluorometer, size-checked on a Bioanalyzer 2100, and measured again with the KAPA Library Quantification kit. Each immunoSEQ 96-well plate was sequenced on its own single-read 150-cycle Illumina NextSeq 550 flow cell. Regarding the original processing steps: Because the immunoSEQ output included only junctional sequences and no quality scores, the filtering could not be the same as the filtering used for full-length reads. To assign V/J genes and CDR3, sequences were annotated against IMGT germline references using PyIR, a Python wrapper for IgBLAST v1.9. Reads were filtered out if the reads had weak V/J assignments (E-value above 1e-6), no CDR3, stop codons, out-of-frame junctions, or ambiguous translated residues. V3J clonotypes were defined as sequences sharing the same inferred V gene, J gene, and CDR3 amino acid sequence. Percentage overlap between repertoires was calculated by dividing the number of shared unique clonotypes by the size of the smaller repertoire. Richness of each repertoire was evaluated using RTK rarefaction, the Chao1 estimator, and Recon v2.1 estimates of unobserved clonotypes. Generation probabilities for all TCRbeta clonotypes obtained by the gDNA method from a few donors were computed using OLGA. TCRdb took over this immuneACCESS table, retaining in-frame rearrangements with V and J assigned. Such tables are incomplete; in checked studies, under half of the missing clones stem from an unresolved V gene, and the remainder is unexplained. The V and J calls and clone size are taken from that table; D and trimming were inferred from the DNA. This sample is represented by more than 850,000 clones; 70% to 80% of them were singletons. The ten largest clones represent more than 0.45% of the sample.

This receptor was taken from a man aged 18 to 35 in good health. Some clones in this sample may be carry-over from other donors' samples. The chain is encoded by TRBV5-1 joined to TRBJ2-1; TRBD2 matches 8 bases in the middle. Specimen: memory CD4+ T cells from PBMCs. The cell subset or site label corresponds to: CD45RA-negative fraction. Read as DNA, the sequence is TGCGCCAGCAGGACTAGCGACTTCGGTGAGCAGTTCTTC. It translates to CASRTSDFGEQFF.